Listed below are T cell receptor beta chains from one sample, sequenced in a study of identical twins. Via MiXCR, TCRdb re-called the 5' RACE reads, giving one row per CDR3 protein. The sample consists of about 530,000 distinct CDR3 sequences, under 25% of them appearing once. The sample was also reused in another study, on yellow fever vaccine responses in identical twins.

Sequencing was carried out using CD4+ T cells sorted from blood. The receptors were gathered from a woman younger than 30 in good health. CDR3s include the opening cysteine and the closing phenylalanine or tryptophan. D genes are given only for firm matches. Expanded clones are given a class, and other clones once, few, many or no size at all.

16,NA,TRBJ2-3,TRBV9,TRBD1,CASSVGDRVDTDTQYF,TGTGCCAGCAGCGTAGGGGACAGGGTGGACACAGATACGCAGTATTTT
15,few,TRBJ1-1,TRBV28,NA,CASSLLGSPNTEAFF,TGTGCCAGCAGTTTATTAGGTAGCCCGAACACTGAAGCTTTCTTT
14,NA,TRBJ1-1,TRBV6-1,NA,CASTPPRPNTEAFF,TGTGCCAGCACTCCCCCCCGCCCGAACACTGAAGCTTTCTTT
15,few,TRBJ2-1,TRBV5-1,TRBD1,CASSGTGASYNEQFF,TGCGCCAGCAGCGGGACAGGGGCGTCCTACAATGAGCAGTTCTTC
16,few,TRBJ2-1,TRBV28,NA,CASSSGSGNSYNEQFF,TGTGCCAGCAGTAGTGGATCGGGGAATAGCTACAATGAGCAGTTCTTC
18,NA,TRBJ1-5,TRBV6-1,TRBD1,CASSEKDRGKVGNQPQHF,TGTGCCAGCAGCGAAAAGGACAGGGGGAAGGTTGGCAATCAGCCCCAGCATTTT
15,few,TRBJ2-7,TRBV5-1,NA,CASSLWDVLAGEQYF,TGCGCCAGCAGCTTGTGGGACGTACTCGCCGGCGAGCAGTACTTC
15,NA,TRBJ2-3,TRBV5-4,NA,CASSLARQNTDTQYF,TGTGCCAGCAGCTTGGCCCGGCAGAACACAGATACGCAGTATTTT
12,NA,TRBJ2-3,TRBV5-5,NA,CASSLDGDTQYF,TGTGCCAGCAGCTTGGATGGAGATACGCAGTATTTT
15,NA,TRBJ2-1,TRBV24-1,TRBD1,CATSDAATGVSEQFF,TGTGCCACCAGTGACGCCGCGACAGGGGTCAGTGAGCAGTTCTTC
16,few,TRBJ2-2,TRBV20-1,TRBD2,CSARGLAGDTAGELFF,TGCAGTGCCAGGGGCCTAGCGGGGGATACCGCTGGGGAGCTGTTTTTT
14,few,TRBJ2-3,TRBV9,TRBD2,CASSASGMADTQYF,TGTGCCAGCAGCGCAAGCGGGATGGCAGATACGCAGTATTTT
14,many,TRBJ1-5,TRBV5-1,NA,CASSPQSGNQPQHF,TGCGCCAGCAGCCCCCAATCGGGTAATCAGCCCCAGCATTTT
12,many,TRBJ1-1,TRBV12-3/TRBV12-4,NA,CASSDGGTEAFF,TGTGCCAGCTCGGACGGGGGTACTGAAGCTTTCTTT
13,NA,TRBJ1-4,TRBV28,NA,CASRGGANEKLFF,TGTGCCAGCAGAGGTGGGGCTAATGAAAAACTGTTTTTT
14,NA,TRBJ2-6,TRBV10-2,NA,CASSVESGANVLTF,TGCGCCAGCAGTGTGGAGTCTGGGGCCAACGTCCTGACTTTC
14,once,TRBJ2-1,TRBV7-2,NA,CASSGDTYYNEQFF,TGTGCCAGCAGCGGGGACACCTACTACAATGAGCAGTTCTTC
16,NA,TRBJ2-3,TRBV12-3/TRBV12-4,TRBD2,CASSLGSGGITDTQYF,TGTGCCAGCAGTTTAGGGAGCGGGGGGATCACAGATACGCAGTATTTT
14,NA,TRBJ2-2,TRBV20-1,NA,CSASNQVLVGELFF,TGCAGTGCTAGTAACCAGGTTCTTGTCGGGGAGCTGTTTTTT
15,NA,TRBJ2-7,TRBV3-1,NA,CASSKASVGTYEQYF,TGTGCCAGCAGCAAAGCCTCAGTGGGTACCTACGAGCAGTACTTC
17,few,TRBJ1-1,TRBV15,NA,CATSSTILQADINEAFF,TGTGCCACCAGCTCGACAATTCTACAGGCCGATATTAATGAAGCTTTCTTT
13,few,TRBJ1-2,TRBV10-3,NA,CAISPEADYGYTF,TGTGCCATCAGTCCGGAGGCAGACTATGGCTACACCTTC
13,few,TRBJ2-7,TRBV6-1,TRBD2,CASRTSGRYEQYF,TGTGCCAGTCGGACTAGCGGGAGGTACGAGCAGTACTTC
17,few,TRBJ2-5,TRBV4-1,TRBD1,CASSQDPRSQGEETQYF,TGCGCCAGCAGCCAAGATCCTCGGAGCCAGGGGGAAGAGACCCAGTACTTC
16,NA,TRBJ1-3,TRBV11-2,TRBD1,CASSFRDSYSGNTIYF,TGTGCCAGCAGCTTTCGGGACAGCTACTCTGGAAACACCATATATTTT
15,few,TRBJ2-3,TRBV2,NA,CASSFDGVGTDTQYF,TGTGCCAGCAGTTTTGACGGGGTTGGCACAGATACGCAGTATTTT
16,NA,TRBJ2-7,TRBV6-1,TRBD2,CASSKPGLVPDGEQYF,TGTGCCAGCAGTAAGCCCGGACTAGTTCCCGATGGCGAGCAGTACTTC
15,NA,TRBJ2-3,TRBV6-1,TRBD2,CASSEGGGSLDTQYF,TGTGCCAGCAGTGAAGGGGGCGGGAGCTTGGATACGCAGTATTTT
15,NA,TRBJ2-3,TRBV12-3/TRBV12-4,NA,CASRPPLTHTDTQYF,TGTGCCAGCAGGCCCCCTTTGACCCACACAGATACGCAGTATTTT
15,few,TRBJ2-1,TRBV2,TRBD2,CASSSGRGKYNEQFF,TGTGCCAGCAGCAGCGGGCGGGGGAAATACAATGAGCAGTTCTTC
14,NA,TRBJ1-1,TRBV5-1,NA,CASSLGHSTYEAFF,TGCGCCAGCAGCTTGGGACACAGTACCTATGAAGCTTTCTTT
12,NA,TRBJ2-1,TRBV5-1,NA,CASSGGKVEQFF,TGCGCCAGCAGCGGCGGGAAGGTTGAGCAGTTCTTC
15,NA,TRBJ1-5,TRBV20-1,NA,CSGVPRVYSNQPQHF,TGCAGTGGCGTCCCCAGGGTTTATAGCAATCAGCCCCAGCATTTT
14,NA,TRBJ1-3,TRBV5-8,NA,CASSRVGSGNTIYF,TGTGCCAGCAGCCGCGTAGGGTCTGGAAACACCATATATTTT
13,once,TRBJ2-1,TRBV5-6,NA,CASQPFVGGEQFF,TGTGCCAGCCAACCCTTCGTTGGGGGGGAGCAGTTCTTC
14,NA,TRBJ1-2,TRBV29-1,TRBD1,CSGGQGASIYGYTF,TGCAGCGGAGGACAGGGGGCATCAATTTATGGCTACACCTTC
14,NA,TRBJ2-2,TRBV6-2/TRBV6-3,NA,CASRRDLLAGELFF,TGTGCCAGCAGGCGGGACCTCTTGGCCGGGGAGCTGTTTTTT
19,once,TRBJ2-4,TRBV15,TRBD1,CATSRDRGQGAIAKNIQYF,TGTGCCACCAGCAGAGATAGGGGACAGGGGGCTATCGCCAAAAACATTCAGTACTTC
13,few,TRBJ1-1,TRBV6-5,NA,CASSYHKNTEAFF,TGTGCCAGCAGTTATCACAAAAACACTGAAGCTTTCTTT
16,NA,TRBJ2-3,TRBV29-1,NA,CSVEGRVGGGADTQYF,TGCAGCGTTGAAGGGAGAGTCGGGGGTGGGGCAGATACGCAGTATTTT
21,NA,TRBJ2-1,TRBV6-2/TRBV6-3,TRBD2,CASTPWALAGGGTVRSGEQFF,TGTGCCAGCACCCCTTGGGCCCTAGCGGGAGGGGGGACCGTCCGATCAGGAGAGCAGTTCTTC